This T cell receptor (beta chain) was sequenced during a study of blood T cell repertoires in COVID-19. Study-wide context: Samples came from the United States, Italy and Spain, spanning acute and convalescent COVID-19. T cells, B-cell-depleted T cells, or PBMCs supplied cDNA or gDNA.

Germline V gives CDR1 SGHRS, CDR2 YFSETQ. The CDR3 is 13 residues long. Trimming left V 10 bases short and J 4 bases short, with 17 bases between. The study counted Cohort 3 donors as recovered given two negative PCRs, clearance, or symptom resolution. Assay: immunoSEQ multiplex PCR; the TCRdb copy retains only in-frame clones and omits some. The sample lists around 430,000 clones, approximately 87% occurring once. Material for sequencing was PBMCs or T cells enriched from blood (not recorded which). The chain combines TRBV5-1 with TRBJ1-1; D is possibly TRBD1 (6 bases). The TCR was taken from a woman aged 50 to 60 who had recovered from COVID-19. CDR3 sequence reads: CACSPGGGTEAFF. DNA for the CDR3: TGCGCCTGTTCCCCGGGGGGCGGCACTGAAGCTTTCTTT. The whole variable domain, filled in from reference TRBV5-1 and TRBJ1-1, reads KAGVTQTPRYLIKTRGQQVTLSCSPISGHRSVSWYQQTPGQGLQFLFEYFSETQRNKGNFPGRFSGRQFSNSRSEMNVSTLELGDSALYLCACSPGGGTEAFFGQGTRLTVV.